This TCR beta chain came from a study of T cell responses to AZD1222 COVID-19 vaccine. Repertoires were generated with immunoSEQ multiplex PCR, while TCRdb's copy carries only in-frame clones and drops some. The repertoire includes 150,000 or so clones, about 90% of them detected once, and approximately 3.6% sits in the top ten. The CDR3 spans 11 residues. CDR1 is DFQATT and CDR2 is SNEGSKA in the germline V gene (reference sequence). V shed 6 bases and J shed 8 bases, with 10 bases lying between them. This sample comprised peripheral blood, obtained 28 days after the second AZD1222 dose. The chain carries TRBV20-1 and TRBJ1-4; D is unclear. This receptor was obtained from an adult who received the AZD1222 COVID-19 vaccine. The CDR3 loop is CSAKIREKLFF. Here the CDR3 DNA reads TGCAGTGCCAAGATCCGAGAAAAACTGTTTTTT.